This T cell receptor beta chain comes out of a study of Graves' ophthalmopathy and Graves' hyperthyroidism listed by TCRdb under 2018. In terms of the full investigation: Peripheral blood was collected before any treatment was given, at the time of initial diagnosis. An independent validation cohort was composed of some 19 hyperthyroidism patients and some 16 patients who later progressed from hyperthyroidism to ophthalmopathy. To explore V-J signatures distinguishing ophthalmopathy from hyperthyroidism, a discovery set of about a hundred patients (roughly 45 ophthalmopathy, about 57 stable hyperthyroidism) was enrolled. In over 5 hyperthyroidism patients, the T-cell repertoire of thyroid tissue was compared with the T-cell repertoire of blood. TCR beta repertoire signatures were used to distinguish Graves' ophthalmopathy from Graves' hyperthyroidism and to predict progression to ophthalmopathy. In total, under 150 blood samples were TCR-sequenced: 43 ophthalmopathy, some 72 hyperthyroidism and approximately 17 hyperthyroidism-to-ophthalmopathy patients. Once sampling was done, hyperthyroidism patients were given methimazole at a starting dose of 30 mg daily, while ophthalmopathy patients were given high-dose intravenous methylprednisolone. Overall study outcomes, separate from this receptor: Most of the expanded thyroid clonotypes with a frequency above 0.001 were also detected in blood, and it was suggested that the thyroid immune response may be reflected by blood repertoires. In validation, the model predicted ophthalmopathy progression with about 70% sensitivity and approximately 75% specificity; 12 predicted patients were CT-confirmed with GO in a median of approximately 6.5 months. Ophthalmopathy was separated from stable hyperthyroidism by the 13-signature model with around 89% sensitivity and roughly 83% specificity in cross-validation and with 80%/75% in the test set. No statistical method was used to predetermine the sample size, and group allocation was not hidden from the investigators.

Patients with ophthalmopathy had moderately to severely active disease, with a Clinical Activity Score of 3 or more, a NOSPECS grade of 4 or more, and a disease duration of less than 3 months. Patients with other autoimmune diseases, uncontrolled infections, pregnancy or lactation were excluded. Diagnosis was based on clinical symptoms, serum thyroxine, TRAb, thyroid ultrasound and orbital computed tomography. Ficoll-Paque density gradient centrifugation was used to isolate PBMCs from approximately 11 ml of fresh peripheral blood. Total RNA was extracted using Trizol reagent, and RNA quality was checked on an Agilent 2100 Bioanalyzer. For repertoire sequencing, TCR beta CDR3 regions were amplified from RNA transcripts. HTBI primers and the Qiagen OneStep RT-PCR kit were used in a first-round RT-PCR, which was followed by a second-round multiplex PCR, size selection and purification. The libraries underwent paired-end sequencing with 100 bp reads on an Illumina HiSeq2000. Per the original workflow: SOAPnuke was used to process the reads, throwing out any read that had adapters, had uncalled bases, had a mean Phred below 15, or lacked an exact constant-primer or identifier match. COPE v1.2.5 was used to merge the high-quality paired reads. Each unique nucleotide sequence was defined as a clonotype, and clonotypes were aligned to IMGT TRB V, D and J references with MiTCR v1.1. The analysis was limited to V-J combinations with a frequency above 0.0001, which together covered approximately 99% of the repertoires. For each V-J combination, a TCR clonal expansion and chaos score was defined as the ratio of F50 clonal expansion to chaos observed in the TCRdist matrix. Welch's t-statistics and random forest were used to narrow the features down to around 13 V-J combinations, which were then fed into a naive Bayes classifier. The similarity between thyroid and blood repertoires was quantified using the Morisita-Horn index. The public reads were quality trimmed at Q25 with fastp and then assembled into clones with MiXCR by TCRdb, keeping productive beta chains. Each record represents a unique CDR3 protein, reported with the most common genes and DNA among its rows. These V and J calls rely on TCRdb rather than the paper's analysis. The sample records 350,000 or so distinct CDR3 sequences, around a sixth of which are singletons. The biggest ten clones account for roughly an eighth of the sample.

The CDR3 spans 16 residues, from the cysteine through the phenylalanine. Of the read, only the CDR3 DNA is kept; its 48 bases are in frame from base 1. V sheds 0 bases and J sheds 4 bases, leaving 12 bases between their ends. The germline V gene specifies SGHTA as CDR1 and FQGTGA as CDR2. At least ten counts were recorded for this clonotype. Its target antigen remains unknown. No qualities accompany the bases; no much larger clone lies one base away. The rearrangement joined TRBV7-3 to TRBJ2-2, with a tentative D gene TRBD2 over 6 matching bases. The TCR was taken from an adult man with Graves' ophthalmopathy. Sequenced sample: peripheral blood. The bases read TGTGCCAGCAGCTTAACCTTGACAGCGGGCACCGGGGAGCTGTTTTTT. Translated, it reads CASSLTLTAGTGELFF.